Listed below are T cell receptor beta chains from one sample, sequenced in a study of blood T cell repertoires in COVID-19. The method was immunoSEQ multiplex PCR; TCRdb's version includes in-frame clones alone and lacks a portion of them. Among approximately 480,000 clones, roughly 89% were seen once, and the ten largest hold 0.7% to 1%. Sequenced sample: peripheral blood. Receptors were obtained from a man between 18 and 29 years old with COVID-19, enrolled during active disease. CDR3s include the opening cysteine and the closing phenylalanine or tryptophan. The order of the fields is clone size, J gene, V gene, D gene, CDR3 DNA, CDR3 protein. A D gene is named only where the DNA matches it firmly. The listing skips clone size in some rows; elsewhere it reads once, few, many or a size class.

abundance: NA; j_gene: TRBJ2-1; v_gene: TRBV11-2; d_gene: TRBD2; CDR3nt: TGTGCCAGCAGCTTAGATGGGTATGCGGGAGGAAAACAAGATGAGCAGTTCTTC; CDR3aa: CASSLDGYAGGKQDEQFF
abundance: NA; j_gene: TRBJ1-6; v_gene: TRBV30; d_gene: NA; CDR3nt: TGTGCCTGGAGCGATGGACATCCTTATAATTCACCCCTCCACTTT; CDR3aa: CAWSDGHPYNSPLHF
abundance: NA; j_gene: TRBJ2-1; v_gene: TRBV25-1; d_gene: TRBD2; CDR3nt: TGTGCCAGCAGTCAAGCGGGAGTCTTAGATGAGCAGTTCTTC; CDR3aa: CASSQAGVLDEQFF
abundance: NA; j_gene: TRBJ1-2; v_gene: TRBV29-1; d_gene: TRBD1; CDR3nt: TGCAGCGCCGAACTCCGGGACAGTCTAAACTATGGCTACACCTTC; CDR3aa: CSAELRDSLNYGYTF
abundance: NA; j_gene: TRBJ2-7; v_gene: TRBV6-5; d_gene: TRBD2; CDR3nt: TGTGCCAGCAACCAAGCGGGGGGAGAATACGAGCAGTACTTC; CDR3aa: CASNQAGGEYEQYF
abundance: NA; j_gene: TRBJ2-3; v_gene: TRBV5-5; d_gene: TRBD1; CDR3nt: TGTGCCAGCAGCTTGGAGGGGACAGATAGCACAGATACGCAGTATTTT; CDR3aa: CASSLEGTDSTDTQYF
abundance: NA; j_gene: TRBJ1-6; v_gene: TRBV18; d_gene: TRBD1; CDR3nt: TGTGCCAGCTCACCCCCACAGGACAGGGGCACTTCACCCCTCCACTTT; CDR3aa: CASSPPQDRGTSPLHF
abundance: NA; j_gene: TRBJ1-1; v_gene: TRBV14; d_gene: NA; CDR3nt: TGTGCCAGCAGCTTATGGGCGAACACTGAAGCTTTCTTT; CDR3aa: CASSLWANTEAFF
abundance: once; j_gene: TRBJ2-7; v_gene: TRBV6-5; d_gene: NA; CDR3nt: TGTGCCAGCAGTTACTCGTACTCCTACGAGCAGTACTTC; CDR3aa: CASSYSYSYEQYF
abundance: NA; j_gene: TRBJ1-2; v_gene: TRBV7-2; d_gene: TRBD1; CDR3nt: TGTGCCAGCAGCCTGACAGGGGATTATGGCTACACCTTC; CDR3aa: CASSLTGDYGYTF
abundance: NA; j_gene: TRBJ2-3; v_gene: TRBV3-1/TRBV3-2; d_gene: TRBD2; CDR3nt: TGTGCCAGCAGTCTCTCAGTAGCGGGGGGCCCCACAGATACGCAGTATTTT; CDR3aa: CASSLSVAGGPTDTQYF
abundance: NA; j_gene: TRBJ2-7; v_gene: TRBV20-1; d_gene: TRBD2; CDR3nt: TGCAGTGCTAGTCACCGGGGGGACGACGACGAGCAGTACTTC; CDR3aa: CSASHRGDDDEQYF
abundance: many; j_gene: TRBJ1-4; v_gene: TRBV25-1; d_gene: NA; CDR3nt: TGTGCCAGCAGTTCCCCCGGGACACCGAATGAAAAACTGTTTTTT; CDR3aa: CASSSPGTPNEKLFF
abundance: NA; j_gene: TRBJ1-2; v_gene: TRBV7-3; d_gene: NA; CDR3nt: TGTGCCAGTACGAGTGCGTACTATGGCTACACCTTC; CDR3aa: CASTSAYYGYTF
abundance: NA; j_gene: TRBJ1-4; v_gene: TRBV6-5; d_gene: TRBD1; CDR3nt: TGTGCCAGCAGTTACAGGTCAGGGGGCGTAGGAGAAAAACTGTTTTTT; CDR3aa: CASSYRSGGVGEKLFF
abundance: NA; j_gene: TRBJ2-2; v_gene: TRBV19; d_gene: NA; CDR3nt: TGTGCCAGTATTATAGACACCGGAGGGACCGGGGAGCTGTTTTTT; CDR3aa: CASIIDTGGTGELFF
abundance: NA; j_gene: TRBJ1-2; v_gene: TRBV3-1/TRBV3-2; d_gene: NA; CDR3nt: TGTGCCAGCAGCTTAATCCCCCCAGGGGAAGCTGGCTACACCTTC; CDR3aa: CASSLIPPGEAGYTF
abundance: once; j_gene: TRBJ1-4; v_gene: TRBV14; d_gene: NA; CDR3nt: TGTGCCAGCAGCCAAGATATAAGGGGAAATGAAAAACTGTTTTTT; CDR3aa: CASSQDIRGNEKLFF
abundance: NA; j_gene: TRBJ2-1; v_gene: TRBV10-3; d_gene: TRBD2; CDR3nt: TGTGCCATCAGTGGAGGGACTAGCGGCAATGAGCAGTTCTTC; CDR3aa: CAISGGTSGNEQFF
abundance: NA; j_gene: TRBJ2-5; v_gene: TRBV24-1; d_gene: TRBD1; CDR3nt: TGTGCCACCAGCCCGGGGACAGGAGGGGAGACCCAGTACTTC; CDR3aa: CATSPGTGGETQYF
abundance: NA; j_gene: TRBJ2-7; v_gene: TRBV5-1; d_gene: TRBD2; CDR3nt: TGCGCCAGTGCTAGCGGGAGTAACTCCTACGAGCAGTACTTC; CDR3aa: CASASGSNSYEQYF
abundance: NA; j_gene: TRBJ1-2; v_gene: TRBV29-1; d_gene: NA; CDR3nt: TGCTCCGCTTCCGGGGGGCCGTTCTATGGCTACACCTTC; CDR3aa: CSASGGPFYGYTF
abundance: NA; j_gene: TRBJ1-1; v_gene: TRBV9; d_gene: NA; CDR3nt: TGTGCCAGCAGCGGCACAGGGTTGAACACTGAAGCTTTCTTT; CDR3aa: CASSGTGLNTEAFF
abundance: NA; j_gene: TRBJ2-2; v_gene: TRBV18; d_gene: TRBD2; CDR3nt: TGTGCCAGCTCACTTTCTCCTGCGGGAGGAACGAACACCGGGGAGCTGTTTTTT; CDR3aa: CASSLSPAGGTNTGELFF
abundance: NA; j_gene: TRBJ1-3; v_gene: TRBV4-1; d_gene: NA; CDR3nt: TGCGCCAGCAGCCAAGATCCGCGAACACAGGGAAGAGGAAACACCATATATTTT; CDR3aa: CASSQDPRTQGRGNTIYF
abundance: NA; j_gene: TRBJ2-3; v_gene: TRBV7-9; d_gene: NA; CDR3nt: TGTGCCAGCAGCTTAGGGACAGGCACAGATACGCAGTATTTT; CDR3aa: CASSLGTGTDTQYF
abundance: NA; j_gene: TRBJ2-1; v_gene: TRBV4-2; d_gene: TRBD2; CDR3nt: TGTGCCAGCAGCCCCTTGGTGGTGAGCGGGGGAGAGCAGTTCTTC; CDR3aa: CASSPLVVSGGEQFF
abundance: NA; j_gene: TRBJ2-2; v_gene: TRBV5-1; d_gene: TRBD2; CDR3nt: TGCGCCAGCAGCCAGGGACTAGCGGGGAACACCGGGGAGCTGTTTTTT; CDR3aa: CASSQGLAGNTGELFF
abundance: NA; j_gene: TRBJ2-5; v_gene: TRBV6-1; d_gene: TRBD2; CDR3nt: TGTGCCAGCAGTGAAGGCCCTAGCGGGGGACCGGAGACCCAGTACTTC; CDR3aa: CASSEGPSGGPETQYF
abundance: NA; j_gene: TRBJ2-3; v_gene: TRBV28; d_gene: TRBD1; CDR3nt: TGTGCCAGCAGTTTTGGGACAGCCTCACGGACGCAGTATTTT; CDR3aa: CASSFGTASRTQYF
abundance: NA; j_gene: TRBJ2-1; v_gene: TRBV5-1; d_gene: TRBD2; CDR3nt: TGCGCCAGCAGCTCGACCAGCGGGAGGGCCGGAAATGAGCAGTTCTTC; CDR3aa: CASSSTSGRAGNEQFF
abundance: NA; j_gene: TRBJ2-3; v_gene: TRBV10-2; d_gene: TRBD1; CDR3nt: TGCGCCAGCGGCTTGACAGGGGCGGTCTTGGATACGCAGTATTTT; CDR3aa: CASGLTGAVLDTQYF
abundance: few; j_gene: TRBJ2-7; v_gene: TRBV5-4; d_gene: TRBD1; CDR3nt: TGTGCCAGCAGCCGCGACAGGGGGAAATACGAGCAGTACTTC; CDR3aa: CASSRDRGKYEQYF
abundance: once; j_gene: TRBJ1-6; v_gene: TRBV5-1; d_gene: NA; CDR3nt: TGCGCCAGCAGCCCGGGTGGGTTCGGTAATTCACCCCTCCACTTT; CDR3aa: CASSPGGFGNSPLHF
abundance: NA; j_gene: TRBJ1-4; v_gene: TRBV9; d_gene: NA; CDR3nt: TGTGCCAGCAGCGTAGTGGCAGGGACTTGTGAAAAACTGTTTTTT; CDR3aa: CASSVVAGTCEKLFF
abundance: NA; j_gene: TRBJ2-3; v_gene: TRBV10-1; d_gene: NA; CDR3nt: TGCGCCAGCAGTGTTCGCGGCTTGACTAGCACAGATACGCAGTATTTT; CDR3aa: CASSVRGLTSTDTQYF
abundance: NA; j_gene: TRBJ1-1; v_gene: TRBV6-5; d_gene: NA; CDR3nt: TGTGCCAGCAGTTACAGGCCGGGTGAGGCCACTGAAGCTTTCTTT; CDR3aa: CASSYRPGEATEAFF
abundance: NA; j_gene: TRBJ2-1; v_gene: TRBV6-6; d_gene: TRBD1; CDR3nt: TGTGCCAGCAGTTACTCAACAGGGGTCCAGTTCTTC; CDR3aa: CASSYSTGVQFF
abundance: NA; j_gene: TRBJ1-2; v_gene: TRBV12-3/TRBV12-4; d_gene: NA; CDR3nt: TGTGCCAGCAGTGGACCGGGGGGCTATGGCTACACCTTC; CDR3aa: CASSGPGGYGYTF
abundance: NA; j_gene: TRBJ1-5; v_gene: TRBV10-2; d_gene: NA; CDR3nt: TGCGCCAGCAGTGCACTACAGGGAAAAGATCAGCCCCAGCATTTT; CDR3aa: CASSALQGKDQPQHF
abundance: few; j_gene: TRBJ1-1; v_gene: TRBV19; d_gene: NA; CDR3nt: TGTGCCAGTAGTCGGCAGGGAGGCACTGAAGCTTTCTTT; CDR3aa: CASSRQGGTEAFF
abundance: NA; j_gene: TRBJ2-7; v_gene: TRBV10-3; d_gene: TRBD1; CDR3nt: TGTGCCATCAGTGCTCGGGACAGCAGCTTCGAGCAGTACTTC; CDR3aa: CAISARDSSFEQYF
abundance: once; j_gene: TRBJ2-1; v_gene: TRBV29-1; d_gene: NA; CDR3nt: TGCAGCGTTGAGCGGGCCCTGGATACTAACTCCTACAATGAGCAGTTCTTC; CDR3aa: CSVERALDTNSYNEQFF
abundance: few; j_gene: TRBJ1-1; v_gene: TRBV5-6; d_gene: NA; CDR3nt: TGTGCCAGCAGCTTGGGTTTGAGGGACACTGAAGCTTTCTTT; CDR3aa: CASSLGLRDTEAFF
abundance: NA; j_gene: TRBJ2-1; v_gene: TRBV9; d_gene: NA; CDR3nt: TGTGCCAGCAGGTCTGGGGCGGAAAGCTCCTACAATGAGCAGTTCTTC; CDR3aa: CASRSGAESSYNEQFF
abundance: NA; j_gene: TRBJ2-7; v_gene: TRBV10-3; d_gene: TRBD2; CDR3nt: TGTGCCATCAGTGCGGGTCCGGGGGGGGAGCAGTACTTC; CDR3aa: CAISAGPGGEQYF
abundance: NA; j_gene: TRBJ2-3; v_gene: TRBV2; d_gene: NA; CDR3nt: TGTGCCAGCAGTGGGGGGGAGGGGGCAGATACGCAGTATTTT; CDR3aa: CASSGGEGADTQYF
abundance: NA; j_gene: TRBJ1-2; v_gene: TRBV19; d_gene: NA; CDR3nt: TGTGCCAGTAGTATTAAAGGGGTGGATGGCTACACCTTC; CDR3aa: CASSIKGVDGYTF
abundance: NA; j_gene: TRBJ2-3; v_gene: TRBV7-6; d_gene: NA; CDR3nt: TGTGCCAGCAGCTCCGCCCCAGGGGAAGGCACAGATACGCAGTATTTT; CDR3aa: CASSSAPGEGTDTQYF
abundance: once; j_gene: TRBJ2-5; v_gene: TRBV3-1/TRBV3-2; d_gene: NA; CDR3nt: TGTGCCAGCAGCCATGTTGCGGAGACCCAGTACTTC; CDR3aa: CASSHVAETQYF
abundance: NA; j_gene: TRBJ2-7; v_gene: TRBV28; d_gene: TRBD1; CDR3nt: TGTGCCAGCAGTTTTGGCAGGGGGATCTCCTACGAGCAGTACTTC; CDR3aa: CASSFGRGISYEQYF
abundance: NA; j_gene: TRBJ2-7; v_gene: TRBV27; d_gene: TRBD1; CDR3nt: TGTGCCAGCAAGACAGGGGTCTACGAGCAGTACTTC; CDR3aa: CASKTGVYEQYF
abundance: NA; j_gene: TRBJ2-3; v_gene: TRBV25-1; d_gene: NA; CDR3nt: TGTGCCAGCAGTGAATCCCCTCCTAGCACAGATACGCAGTATTTT; CDR3aa: CASSESPPSTDTQYF
abundance: few; j_gene: TRBJ2-2; v_gene: TRBV7-9; d_gene: NA; CDR3nt: TGTGCCAGCAGCTACGGGGGGCGAAGCACCGGGGAGCTGTTTTTT; CDR3aa: CASSYGGRSTGELFF